Below, 18 T cell receptor beta chains from the same sample are listed, as sequenced in a study of T-cell reconstitution after alpha-beta-depleted transplantation in children. Preparation of the TCRbeta library used unique molecular identifiers. TCRdb reanalysed the PCR reads using MiXCR and keeps one entry per CDR3 protein. The sample has about 370,000 distinct CDR3 sequences, around 21% seen once; the top ten hold less than 4.5%. Sequences were derived from PBMCs from the stem cell graft donor, sampled from the stem cell graft. These receptors came from a human donor who donated a stem cell graft to a child with acute myeloid leukemia.

This clonotype was detected ten times or more. V is TRBV20-1 and J is TRBJ2-1; TRBD1 aligns across 8 bases. CDR3 size: 13 residues. Germline lookup yields CDR1 DFQATT and CDR2 SNEGSKA (reference sequence). The junction had 6 bases not matched to a gene; V was cut back by 3 bases and J by 8 bases. The CDR3 protein is CSASQGATDEQFF. The CDR3 region has the DNA TGCAGTGCTAGCCAGGGGGCGACGGATGAGCAGTTCTTC.

This clonotype appeared a few times. The J gene is TRBJ2-7, the V gene TRBV20-1; possible D gene TRBD1, 5 bases. Trimming stripped 3 bases from V and 2 bases from J, with 11 bases between. CDR1 and CDR2 from the germline V gene are DFQATT and SNEGSKA (reference sequence). The CDR3 is made up of 13 amino acids. The CDR3 sequence: CSARAGNAYEQYF. CDR3 coding DNA: TGCAGTGCTAGGGCAGGGAACGCCTACGAGCAGTACTTC.

This clonotype showed up just a few times. This rearrangement joins TRBV6-6 to TRBJ2-4, with 7 positions matching TRBD2. V was clipped by 7 bases and J by 9 bases; unmatched bases: 9. Germline-derived CDR1 and CDR2 are MNHNY and SVGAGI (reference sequence). This CDR3 contains 13 residues. CDR3 in DNA: TGTGCCAGCACCGGACTAGAGGGCGGCATTCAGTACTTC. Its translation: CASTGLEGGIQYF.

This clonotype was seen at least ten times. V is TRBV15 and J is TRBJ2-1; TRBD2 agrees at 8 bases. The germline V gene has CDR1 LNHNV and CDR2 YYDKDF (reference sequence). Trimming removed 3 bases from V and 6 bases from J; junction bases left unmatched: 4. The CDR3 contains 14 residues. Here the CDR3 DNA reads TGTGCCACCAGCAGCGTCGCGGGAGGCAATGAGCAGTTCTTC. Translating gives CATSSVAGGNEQFF. Based on the CDR3 plus reference TRBV15 and TRBJ2-1, the full variable domain is DAMVIQNPRYQVTQFGKPVTLSCSQTLNHNVMYWYQQKSSQAPKLLFHYYDKDFNNEADTPDNFQSRRPNTSFCFLDIRSPGLGDTAMYLCATSSVAGGNEQFFGPGTRLTVL.

The sample holds a few counts of this clonotype. The chain carries TRBV12-3 or TRBV12-4 and TRBJ2-1, with TRBD2 as a possible D gene (6 bases). CDR3 length: 14 amino acids. The V gene lost 4 bases and the J gene lost 4 bases, with 11 bases spanning the gap. For the CDR3, the DNA is TGTGCCAGCAGTTACGGAGGGAAATACAATGAGCAGTTCTTC. Translating it yields CASSYGGKYNEQFF.

This chain uses TRBV12-5 with TRBJ1-6, with D hard to call. CDR1 LGHNT and CDR2 FRNRAP come from the germline V gene. The CDR3 length is 17 residues. The V gene lost 2 bases and the J gene lost 0 bases, with 11 bases spanning the gap. CDR3 loop: CASGLRASSSYNSPLHF. In nucleotides, the CDR3 is TGTGCTAGTGGTTTGAGGGCATCTAGCTCCTATAATTCACCCCTCCACTTT.

The table lists this clonotype with many counts. The rearrangement uses TRBV29-1 and TRBJ2-7, with TRBD2 matching over 7 bases. CDR1 SQVTM and CDR2 ANQGSEA come from the germline V gene. J gave up 3 bases and V 3 bases, and 8 bases lay outside the gene matches. CDR3 length equals 14 residues. CDR3 sequence (DNA): TGCAGCGTTGAGCTAGCGGACGCTTACTACGAGCAGTACTTC. Protein: CSVELADAYYEQYF.

V is TRBV5-4 and J is TRBJ2-1, with 8 nucleotides matching TRBD1. CDR3 size: 18 residues. The V and J ends lost 3 bases and 3 bases, in that order; junction bases with no gene match: 14. CDR1 SGHNT and CDR2 YYREEE come from the germline V gene (reference sequence). DNA for the CDR3: TGTGCCAGCAGCTGGGGGACAGGCCCGACAAGTCTCTACAATGAGCAGTTCTTC. This encodes CASSWGTGPTSLYNEQFF.

This clonotype has only a few counts. The V call is TRBV4-3, the J call TRBJ2-3; D call uncertain. The CDR3 covers 13 residues. The V end lost 4 bases, the J end lost 7 bases, and 12 bases lay between the germline ends. CDR1 LGHNA and CDR2 YSLEER come from the germline V gene. CDR3 residues: CASSLRRRNTQYF. The CDR3 nucleotides read TGCGCCAGCAGCCTGCGTCGGCGGAATACGCAGTATTTT.

This chain uses TRBV7-9 with TRBJ2-2; weak D call: TRBD2 (6 bases). The CDR3 consists of 15 residues. Germline-derived CDR1 and CDR2 are SEHNR and FQNEAQ (reference sequence). V shed 7 bases and J shed 3 bases, with 15 bases lying between them. As DNA, the CDR3 is TGTGCCAGCATCCTCGGGAGAGGTTACACCGGGGAGCTGTTTTTT. This sequence encodes CASILGRGYTGELFF.

V is TRBV29-1 and J is TRBJ2-5; 8 bases map to TRBD1. Germline V gives CDR1 SQVTM, CDR2 ANQGSEA. The CDR3 is made up of 17 amino acids. The V segment lost 5 bases and the J segment 5 bases; nucleotides outside the gene matches: 19. Written as DNA, the CDR3 is TGCAGCGTTCTCCCCCCCGGGACAGGTCTGATTGTGGAGACCCAGTACTTC. This translates into CSVLPPGTGLIVETQYF.

This clonotype was seen more than once but under ten times. This chain links TRBV29-1 with TRBJ2-1; 9 nucleotides line up with TRBD2. This CDR3 is built from 16 residues. With V trimmed by 6 bases and J by 2 bases, 11 bases remained unmatched. CDR1 is SQVTM, CDR2 ANQGSEA, per germline. CDR3 amino acids: CSVETDLAGAYNEQFF. Written as DNA, the CDR3 is TGCAGCGTCGAAACGGATTTAGCGGGAGCCTACAATGAGCAGTTCTTC.

This clonotype was detected ten times or more. This sequence joins TRBV28 and TRBJ1-1; TRBD1 might be the D (5 bases). The germline V gene encodes CDR1 MDHEN and CDR2 SYDVKM. Trimming took 5 bases from V and 1 from J, leaving 20 bases between them. The CDR3 contains 17 residues. The CDR3, as DNA: TGTGCCAGCAGTCAAATTTCAGGGACGGTAGAGAACACTGAAGCTTTCTTT. Residues: CASSQISGTVENTEAFF.

Points on this clonotype: A junction boundary mismatches the germline segment, possibly from a read error. CDR3 loop: CCASEVGGRAYYNEQFF. The CDR3 DNA reads TGCTGTGCTAGTGAAGTCGGCGGGAGGGCCTACTACAATGAGCAGTTCTTC. This chain joins TRBV20-1 and TRBJ2-1, with 9 nucleotides matching TRBD2. Germline-derived CDR1 and CDR2 are DFQATT and SNEGSKA (reference sequence). The CDR3 is 17 residues long.

The V and J genes are TRBV27 and TRBJ2-7; maybe TRBD1 (8 bases). V shed 5 bases and J shed 0 bases, with 17 bases lying between them. Germline CDR1 and CDR2: MNHEY and SMNVEV (reference sequence). The CDR3 spans 16 residues. In nucleotides, the CDR3 is TGTGCCAGCAGTGGGGGGGACAGGAAAAACTCCTACGAGCAGTACTTC. Amino acid sequence: CASSGGDRKNSYEQYF.

A few counts support this clonotype. The chain employs TRBV25-1 and TRBJ2-7; 8 bases fit TRBD1. The V gene's germline CDR1 is MGHDK and CDR2 SYGVNS. With 5 bases clipped from V and 7 bases from J, the junction kept 7 bases outside the gene matches. This CDR3 is 13 amino acids long. The CDR3 DNA reads as TGTGCCAGCAGTCCCCGGACAGGGTTTGAGCAGTACTTC. It translates to CASSPRTGFEQYF.

The rearrangement uses TRBV13 and TRBJ2-3, with D uncertain. The CDR3 loop spans 12 amino acids. V shed 0 bases and J shed 8 bases, with 6 bases lying between them. Germline V gene data show CDR1 as PRHDT and CDR2 as FYEKMQ (reference sequence). CDR3: CASSLGFGTQYF. The CDR3 coding sequence is TGTGCCAGCAGCTTAGGTTTTGGTACGCAGTATTTT.

The gene calls are TRBV12-3 or TRBV12-4 and TRBJ2-7; weak D call: TRBD2 (5 bases). The CDR3 has 14 residues. Trimming cost V 5 bases and J 7 bases, with 18 bases left between them. CDR3 in DNA: TGTGCCAGCAGTCTACGAGAAGGGCCGGGGGAGCAGTACTTC. Amino acid sequence: CASSLREGPGEQYF.